This T cell receptor beta chain was recorded in a study of blood T cell repertoires in COVID-19. Study in general: PBMCs, B-cell-depleted T cells, or T cells provided the cDNA or gDNA that made up the material.

Seattle patients were enrolled during active infection and followed longitudinally. The V end was cut by 3 bases, the J end by 5 bases, with 18 bases between. CDR3 length: 16 residues. CDR1 is KGHDR, CDR2 SFDVKD, per germline. The method was immunoSEQ multiplex PCR; TCRdb's version includes in-frame clones alone and lacks a portion of them. The repertoire holds around 120,000 clones, 90% seen once, with approximately 4.6% in the top ten. The chain employs TRBV24-1 and TRBJ2-5; the D gene is possibly TRBD1 (7 bases). Sequencing was carried out using peripheral blood. The clonotype originates from a man in his sixties with COVID-19, enrolled during active disease. Written as DNA, the CDR3 is TGTGCCACCAGTGATCCAGGGGGGACGCCCGTGGAGACCCAGTACTTC. Translation gives CATSDPGGTPVETQYF.